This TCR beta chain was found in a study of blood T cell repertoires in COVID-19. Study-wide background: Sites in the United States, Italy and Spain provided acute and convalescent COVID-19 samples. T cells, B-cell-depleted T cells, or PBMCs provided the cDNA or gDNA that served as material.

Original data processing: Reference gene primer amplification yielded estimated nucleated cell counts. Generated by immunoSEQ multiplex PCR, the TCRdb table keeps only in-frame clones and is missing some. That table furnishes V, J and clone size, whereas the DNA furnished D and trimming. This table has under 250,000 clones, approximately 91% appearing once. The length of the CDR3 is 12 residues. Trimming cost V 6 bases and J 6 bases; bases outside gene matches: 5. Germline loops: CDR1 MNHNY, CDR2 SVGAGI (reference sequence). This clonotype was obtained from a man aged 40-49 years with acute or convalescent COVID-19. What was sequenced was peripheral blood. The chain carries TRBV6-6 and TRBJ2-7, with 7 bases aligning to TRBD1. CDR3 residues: CASSDRVGEQYF. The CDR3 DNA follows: TGTGCCAGCAGCGACAGGGTTGGCGAGCAGTACTTC.